This is a list of T cell receptor beta chains from one sample in a study of CD8+ T cells in alopecia areata. Generated by immunoSEQ multiplex PCR, the TCRdb table keeps only in-frame clones and is missing some. The sample lists 50,000 to 70,000 clones; 44% were seen once. The sequencing input was NKG2D-low CD8+ T cells sorted from blood. Receptors were obtained from a human donor with alopecia areata. The CDR3 runs from the conserved cysteine through the conserved F or W. The order of the fields is V gene, J gene, CDR3 protein.

>TRBV29-1|TRBJ1-1
CSAEGWGLDTEAFF
>TRBV20-1|TRBJ2-7
CRAGTYVEQYF
>TRBV13|TRBJ2-7
CASSPTSGGADEQYF
>TRBV6-5|TRBJ1-1
CASSYVSGTEAFF
>TRBV9|TRBJ2-4
CASSVAGGAKNIQYF
>TRBV13|TRBJ2-7
CASSLGQGIHEQYF
>TRBV7-8|TRBJ2-5
CASSFPSVSLSVEETQYF
>TRBV7-8|TRBJ2-6
CASSVRTGEYGANVLTF
>TRBV27|TRBJ2-5
CASSLGQKETQYF
>TRBV9|TRBJ1-1
CASSIHGEISEAFF
>TRBV7-9|TRBJ2-1
CASSRPGGPAKNEQFF
>TRBV29-1|TRBJ2-1
CSVVEGTGDYNEQFF
>TRBV27|TRBJ2-3
CASSLIAGFTDTQYF
>TRBV29-1|TRBJ2-7
CSVVRTDDTYEQYF
>TRBV25-1|TRBJ2-7
CAGGTGSDEQYF
>TRBV29-1|TRBJ2-7
CSVEIRGSSYEQYF
>TRBV19|TRBJ2-1
CASSRRVNEQFF
>TRBV29-1|TRBJ1-1
CSVPRGGEGVGTEAFF
>TRBV7-9|TRBJ1-2
CASSPGGFYGYTF
>TRBV15|TRBJ1-2
CATSTGPANYGYTF
>TRBV29-1|TRBJ2-7
CSVGLRGVGSEQYF
>TRBV29-1|TRBJ2-3
CSVRRSSYEADTQYF
>TRBV11-1|TRBJ2-1
CASSLVGGAYNEQFF
>TRBV29-1|NA
CSVETTGEGSYEQYF
>TRBV30|TRBJ2-7
CAWSGRTVPTYEQYF
>TRBV27|TRBJ1-5
CARSLYGGRVNQPQHF
>TRBV4-1|TRBJ1-1
CASSQDGHNRGNTEAFF
>TRBV4-1|TRBJ2-5
CASSRGPDLYKETQYF
>TRBV29-1|TRBJ1-2
CSVEDRVDRVDYGYTF
>TRBV28|TRBJ2-7
CASGFRTNGYEQYF
>TRBV29-1|TRBJ2-7
CSVTDRGEDEQYF
>TRBV29-1|TRBJ2-7
CSVGVQSYEQYF
>TRBV5-1|TRBJ2-7
CASSLIASYEQYF
>TRBV6-1|TRBJ2-5
CASSEAKGGVETQHF
>TRBV29-1|TRBJ1-2
CSVPGQGTYGYTF
>TRBV29-1|TRBJ2-2
CSVEDTGELFF
>TRBV11-3|TRBJ2-6
CASKSIQDSGANVLTF
>TRBV7-9|TRBJ2-7
CASSRAYEQYF
>TRBV5-1|TRBJ2-5
CASSLGSQETQYF
>TRBV9|TRBJ2-7
CASSVDAAYEQYF
>TRBV6-6|TRBJ1-5
CASSHSWPQHF
>TRBV29-1|TRBJ2-7
CSVNRGNEQYF